A selection of T cell receptor beta chains follows, all from one sample in a study of T cell responses to AZD1222 COVID-19 vaccine. Measured with immunoSEQ multiplex PCR; TCRdb has only the in-frame clones, and not every one. Of some 100,000 clones in the sample, about 87% were seen once. The sample here was peripheral blood, taken on day 0 of AZD1222 vaccination. The receptors here all came from an adult in good health. CDR3s include the opening cysteine and the closing phenylalanine or tryptophan. D genes are given only for firm matches. Clone size, where shown, is once, few, many, or a class for clones that have expanded.

v_call: TRBV6-4
clone_size: .
j_call: TRBJ2-1
d_call: .
cdr3_nt: TGTGCCAGCAGTGACGGGGACGGGACGAATGAGCAGTTCTTC
cdr3_aa: CASSDGDGTNEQFF

v_call: TRBV19
clone_size: .
j_call: TRBJ1-1
d_call: TRBD1
cdr3_nt: TGTGCCAGTAGTAAAGGACAGGAGACGACCGAAGCTTTCTTT
cdr3_aa: CASSKGQETTEAFF

v_call: TRBV30
clone_size: .
j_call: TRBJ1-1
d_call: .
cdr3_nt: TGTGCCTGGAGTGACGGCATGAACACTGAAGCTTTCTTT
cdr3_aa: CAWSDGMNTEAFF

v_call: TRBV11-3
clone_size: .
j_call: TRBJ1-4
d_call: .
cdr3_nt: TGTGCCAGCAGCCAGACAGGAGGGGCTGAAAAACTGTTTTTT
cdr3_aa: CASSQTGGAEKLFF

v_call: TRBV4-3
clone_size: .
j_call: TRBJ2-2
d_call: .
cdr3_nt: TGCGCCAGCAGCCAGGGGGGTGATTGGAACACCGGGGAGCTGTTTTTT
cdr3_aa: CASSQGGDWNTGELFF

v_call: TRBV7-2
clone_size: .
j_call: TRBJ2-2
d_call: .
cdr3_nt: TGTGCCAGCAGCTCCACGGGTACCGGGGAGCTGTTTTTT
cdr3_aa: CASSSTGTGELFF

v_call: TRBV7-9
clone_size: .
j_call: TRBJ1-2
d_call: .
cdr3_nt: TGTGCCAGCAGCCCAAGGAACTATGGCTACACCTTC
cdr3_aa: CASSPRNYGYTF

v_call: TRBV27
clone_size: .
j_call: TRBJ1-2
d_call: .
cdr3_nt: TGTGCCAACAGCCCTGGAGAGAGTTGGTATGGCTACACCTTC
cdr3_aa: CANSPGESWYGYTF

v_call: TRBV6-6
clone_size: .
j_call: TRBJ2-1
d_call: TRBD2
cdr3_nt: TGTGCCAGCGCCGCGGGAGGTTACAATGAGCAGTTCTTC
cdr3_aa: CASAAGGYNEQFF

v_call: TRBV24-1
clone_size: .
j_call: TRBJ1-5
d_call: .
cdr3_nt: TGTGCCACCAGTGACCCTAATCAGCCCCAGCATTTT
cdr3_aa: CATSDPNQPQHF

v_call: TRBV11-2
clone_size: .
j_call: TRBJ2-1
d_call: TRBD2
cdr3_nt: TGTGCCAGCAGCTCCCACGGGACTAGAAACCCCTATGAGCAGTTCTTC
cdr3_aa: CASSSHGTRNPYEQFF

v_call: TRBV7-9
clone_size: once
j_call: TRBJ2-2
d_call: .
cdr3_nt: TGTGCCAGCCGACAGGACTCGAACACCGGGGAGCTGTTTTTT
cdr3_aa: CASRQDSNTGELFF

v_call: TRBV5-6
clone_size: once
j_call: TRBJ1-1
d_call: .
cdr3_nt: TGTGCCAGCAGCTTGGCCACAGGGTACACTGAAGCTTTCTTT
cdr3_aa: CASSLATGYTEAFF

v_call: TRBV5-1
clone_size: .
j_call: TRBJ2-1
d_call: .
cdr3_nt: TGCGCCAGCAGCCGCACTAGTTTCCATGAGCAGTTCTTC
cdr3_aa: CASSRTSFHEQFF